The next 8 T cell receptor beta chains were all read from a single sample in a study of T cell responses to AZD1222 COVID-19 vaccine. Data came from immunoSEQ multiplex PCR; TCRdb stores just in-frame clones and leaves some out. This sample yields hundreds of thousands of clones, of which approximately 94% are seen a single time; 0.5% to 0.7% belongs to the top ten. The sample here was peripheral blood, taken 28 days after the second AZD1222 dose. These receptor sequences come from an adult who received the AZD1222 COVID-19 vaccine.

The chain carries TRBV2 and TRBJ2-7; no reliable D call. CDR3 length: 12 residues. Germline V gives CDR1 SNHLY, CDR2 FYNNEI. Trimming removed 5 bases at V and 3 bases at J, with 8 bases between. The CDR3 reads CASSPGLYEQYF. CDR3 bases: TGTGCCAGCAGTCCCGGCCTCTACGAGCAGTACTTC.

The chain employs TRBV21-1 and TRBJ1-1; the D call in the table, TRBD1, was not verified against the DNA. TRBV21-1 is a pseudogene. The CDR3 has 14 residues. CDR3 loop: CASSVQGGDTEAFF. For the CDR3, the DNA is TGTGCCAGCAGCGTACAGGGGGGAGACACTGAAGCTTTCTTT.

This chain uses TRBV7-2 with TRBJ1-5; D is perhaps TRBD1 (5 bases). CDR1 and CDR2 (germline): SGHTA, FQGNSA. This CDR3 has 15 amino acids. V was pared by 4 bases and J by 5 bases, with 15 bases between. The CDR3 coding sequence is TGTGCCAGCAGCTCATCAGGGCGTAAGGATCAGCCCCAGCATTTT. Protein product: CASSSSGRKDQPQHF.

The chain joins TRBV7-2 to TRBJ2-5; no clear D gene. Germline assignment: CDR1 SGHTA and CDR2 FQGNSA. The V end lost 3 bases, the J end lost 5 bases, and 19 bases lay between the germline ends. The CDR3 totals 16 residues. CDR3 residues: CASSFPFSPPVETQYF. CDR3 coding DNA: TGTGCCAGCAGCTTTCCTTTCTCCCCCCCCGTGGAGACCCAGTACTTC.

The chain has TRBV5-6 and TRBJ2-3; D possibly corresponds to TRBD2 (6 bases). Germline-derived CDR1 and CDR2 are SGHDT and YYEEEE. V was pared by 6 bases and J by 4 bases, with 12 bases between. This CDR3 comprises 13 residues. CDR3 nucleotide sequence: TGTGCCAGCAAGCCGTGGGAGGCAGATACGCAGTATTTT. It yields the protein CASKPWEADTQYF.

In its sample, this clone was seen once. Other DNA sequences in this specimen translate into the identical CDR3. The rearrangement links TRBV30 to TRBJ2-3, with D unclear. Trimming shortened V by 0 bases and J by 6 bases, and 4 bases separated the two germline ends. The CDR3 runs to 11 residues. Germline V lookup: CDR1 GTSNPN, CDR2 SVGIG (reference sequence). The CDR3 sequence is CAWSVTDTQYF. For the CDR3, the DNA is TGTGCCTGGAGTGTCACGGATACGCAGTATTTT.

The V and J genes are TRBV2 and TRBJ2-3; 7 nucleotides align to TRBD1. Germline V gene sequence: CDR1 SNHLY, CDR2 FYNNEI. The junction had 5 bases not matched to a gene; V was cut back by 7 bases and J by 1 base. The CDR3 consists of 14 residues. The CDR3 DNA reads as TGTGCCAGCAAAACCGGGACAGGCACAGATACGCAGTATTTT. It specifies CASKTGTGTDTQYF.

The V and J genes are TRBV27 and TRBJ1-1, with a tentative D call TRBD1 (6 bases). Germline lookup yields CDR1 MNHEY and CDR2 SMNVEV (reference sequence). V was cut by 2 bases and J by 4 bases, with 14 bases left in between. The CDR3 has 15 residues. CDR3 sequence: CASSLNSGVITEAFF. For the CDR3, the DNA is TGTGCCAGCAGTTTAAATTCAGGGGTCATCACTGAAGCTTTCTTT.